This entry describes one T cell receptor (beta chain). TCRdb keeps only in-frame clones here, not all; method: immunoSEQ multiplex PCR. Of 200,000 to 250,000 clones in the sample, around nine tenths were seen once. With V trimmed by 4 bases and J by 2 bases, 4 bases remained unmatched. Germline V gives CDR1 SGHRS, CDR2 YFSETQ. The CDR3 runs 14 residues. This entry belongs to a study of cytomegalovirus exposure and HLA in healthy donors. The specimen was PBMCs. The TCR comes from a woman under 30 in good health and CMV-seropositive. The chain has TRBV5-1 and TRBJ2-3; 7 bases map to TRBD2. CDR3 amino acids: CASSPGTNTDTQYF. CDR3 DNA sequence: TGCGCCAGCAGCCCCGGGACTAACACAGATACGCAGTATTTT.